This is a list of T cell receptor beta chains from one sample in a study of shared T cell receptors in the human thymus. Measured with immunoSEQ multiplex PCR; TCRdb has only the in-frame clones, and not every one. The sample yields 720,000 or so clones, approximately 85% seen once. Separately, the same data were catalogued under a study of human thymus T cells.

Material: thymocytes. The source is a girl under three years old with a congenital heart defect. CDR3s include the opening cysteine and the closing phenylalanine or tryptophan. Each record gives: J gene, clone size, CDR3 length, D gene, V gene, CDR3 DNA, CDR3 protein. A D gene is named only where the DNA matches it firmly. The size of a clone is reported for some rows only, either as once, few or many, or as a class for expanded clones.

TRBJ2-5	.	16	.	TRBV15	TGTGCCACCAGCAGAGATCAGGTTTGGGAGGAAGAGACCCAGTACTTC	CATSRDQVWEEETQYF
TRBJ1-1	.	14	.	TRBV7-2	TGTGCCAGCAGTCATACCCGCGGGGGCGAAGAAGCTTTCTTT	CASSHTRGGEEAFF
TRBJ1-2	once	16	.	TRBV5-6	TGTGCCAGCAGCCCCGCTGTGGCCCTCGTTAACTATGGCTACACCTTC	CASSPAVALVNYGYTF
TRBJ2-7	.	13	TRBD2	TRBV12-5	TGTGCTAGTGGTTTTCGACTAGCTGGCGAGCAGTACTTC	CASGFRLAGEQYF
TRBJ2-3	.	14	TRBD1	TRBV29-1	TGCAGCGCAACATGGGCAGGGGGTGGAGATACGCAGTATTTT	CSATWAGGGDTQYF
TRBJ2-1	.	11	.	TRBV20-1	TGCAGTGCTCTGGGGCGGAATGAGCAGTTCTTC	CSALGRNEQFF
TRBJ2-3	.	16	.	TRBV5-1	TGCGCCAGCAGGCTTACGCTAGCGAATAACACAGATACGCAGTATTTT	CASRLTLANNTDTQYF
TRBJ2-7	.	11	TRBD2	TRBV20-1	TGCAGTGCTATAGGACTAGGCGAGCAGTACTTC	CSAIGLGEQYF
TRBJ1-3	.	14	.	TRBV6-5	TGTGCCAGCAGTCCCATACTAAATGGAAACACCATATATTTT	CASSPILNGNTIYF
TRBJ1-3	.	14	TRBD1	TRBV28	TGTGCCAGCAGTTGGGACAGGGTAGGACACACCATATATTTT	CASSWDRVGHTIYF
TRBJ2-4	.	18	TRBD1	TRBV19	TGTGCCAGTAGTGACTACCGGGACAGGGTTGGGGCCAAAAACATTCAGTACTTC	CASSDYRDRVGAKNIQYF
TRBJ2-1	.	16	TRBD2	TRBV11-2	TGTGCCAGCAGCTCCTCGAGCGGGGGGGCAGGCAATGAGCAGTTCTTC	CASSSSSGGAGNEQFF
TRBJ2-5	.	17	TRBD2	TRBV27	TGTGCCAGCAGTTTCAGAACTAGCGGGGGGGAACAAGAGACCCAGTACTTC	CASSFRTSGGEQETQYF
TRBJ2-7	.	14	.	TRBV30	TGTGCCTGGAGAATCGGGGGGCGCGTCCACGAGCAGTACTTC	CAWRIGGRVHEQYF
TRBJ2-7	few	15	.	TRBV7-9	TGTGCCAGCAGCTTAGGGGGGAGGGGGTTGTACGAGCAGTACTTC	CASSLGGRGLYEQYF
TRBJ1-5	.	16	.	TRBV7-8	TGTGCCAGCAGCTTCTCGACACACCATAGCAATCAGCCCCAGCATTTT	CASSFSTHHSNQPQHF
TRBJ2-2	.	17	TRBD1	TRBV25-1	TGTGCCAGCAGTGTTACCTCCGGGACAGGGGGCGTCGGGGAGCTGTTTTTT	CASSVTSGTGGVGELFF
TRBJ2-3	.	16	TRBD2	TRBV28	TGTGCCAGCAGTGACTCCGGGACTAGGGGCACAAATACGCAGTATTTT	CASSDSGTRGTNTQYF
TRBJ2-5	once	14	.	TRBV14	TGTGCCAGCAGCCGGACACCGTACCAAGAGACCCAGTACTTC	CASSRTPYQETQYF
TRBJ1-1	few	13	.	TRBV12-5	TGTGCTAGTGCCCCAGACAGAAACACTGAAGCTTTCTTT	CASAPDRNTEAFF
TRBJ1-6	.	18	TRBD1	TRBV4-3	TGCGCCAGCAGCCAAGATTGGCAGGAGGACAGGGCTAATTCACCCCTCCACTTT	CASSQDWQEDRANSPLHF
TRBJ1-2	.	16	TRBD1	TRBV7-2	TGTGCCAGCAGCTTAGCTTACGACGACAGGGGGGATGGCTACACCTTC	CASSLAYDDRGDGYTF
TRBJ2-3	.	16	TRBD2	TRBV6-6	TGTGCCAGCAGACTACTAGCGGGGGTCGGCACAGATACGCAGTATTTT	CASRLLAGVGTDTQYF
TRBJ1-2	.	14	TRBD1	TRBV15	TGTGCCACCGGGACAGGGGGCAAGGGCTATGGCTACACCTTC	CATGTGGKGYGYTF
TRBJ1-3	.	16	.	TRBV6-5	TGTGCCAGCAGTTACTCCGAGAGGAGCTCTGGAAACACCATATATTTT	CASSYSERSSGNTIYF
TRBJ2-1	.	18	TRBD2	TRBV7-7	TGTGCCAGCAGCTTTGCGGGCCCGGGACTAGCGGGGTACAATGAGCAGTTCTTC	CASSFAGPGLAGYNEQFF
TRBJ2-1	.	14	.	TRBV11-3	TGTGCCAGCAGCGTGACAGGGAGGTACAATGAGCAGTTCTTC	CASSVTGRYNEQFF
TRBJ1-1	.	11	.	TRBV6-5	TGTGCCAGCAGTTATCTTCGTCGGGCTTTCTTT	CASSYLRRAFF
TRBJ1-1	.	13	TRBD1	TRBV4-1	TGCGCCAGCAGCCACCCAGGGGGGCCTGAAGCTTTCTTT	CASSHPGGPEAFF
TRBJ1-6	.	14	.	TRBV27	TGTGCCAGCAAACCGGGACACGGTAATTCACCCCTCCACTTT	CASKPGHGNSPLHF
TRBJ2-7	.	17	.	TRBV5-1	TGCGCCAGCAGCCACCCACACAACCTGATACCACCCTACGAGCAGTACTTC	CASSHPHNLIPPYEQYF
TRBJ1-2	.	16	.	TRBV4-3	TGCGCCAGCAGCCATGAGTTGGGGGGATCTAACTATGGCTACACCTTC	CASSHELGGSNYGYTF
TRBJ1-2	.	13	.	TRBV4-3	TGCGCCAGCAGCCATACCACAGGTGTTGGCTACACCTTC	CASSHTTGVGYTF
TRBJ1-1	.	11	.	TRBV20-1	TGCAGTGCTTCCCAGGGGTGGGAAGCTTTCTTT	CSASQGWEAFF
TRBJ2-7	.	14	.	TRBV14	TGTGCCAGCAGCCAAGCTCCCCACATGCGGGAGCAGTACTTC	CASSQAPHMREQYF
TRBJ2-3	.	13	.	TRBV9	TGTGCCAGCAGCGGGGCGTCCACAGATACGCAGTATTTT	CASSGASTDTQYF
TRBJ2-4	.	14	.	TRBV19	TGTGCCAGTAGTATTGGACTGAGGGGGTACATTCAGTACTTC	CASSIGLRGYIQYF
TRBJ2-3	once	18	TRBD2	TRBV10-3	TGTGCCATCAGTGTTGGCGGGGGGTCCTCCCAGACCACAGATACGCAGTATTTT	CAISVGGGSSQTTDTQYF
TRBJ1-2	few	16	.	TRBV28	TGTGCCAGCAGTTTCAAGGAGGACCATCCCGGGGGTGGCTACACCTTC	CASSFKEDHPGGGYTF
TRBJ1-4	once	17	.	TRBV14	TGTGCCAGCAGCCAAAACGACCAGGGTGGCACGTATGAAAAACTGTTTTTT	CASSQNDQGGTYEKLFF
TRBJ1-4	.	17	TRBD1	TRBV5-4	TGTGCCAGCAGCCATTCAACAGGGGCCGACGGGGATGAAAAACTGTTTTTT	CASSHSTGADGDEKLFF
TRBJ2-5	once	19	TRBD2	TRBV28	TGTGCCAGCAGCCCTCGGACTAGCGGGGGGATTTACGACCAAGAGACCCAGTACTTC	CASSPRTSGGIYDQETQYF
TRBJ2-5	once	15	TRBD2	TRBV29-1	TGCAGCGTTAGACCGGGACTAACCTCACAAGAGACCCAGTACTTC	CSVRPGLTSQETQYF
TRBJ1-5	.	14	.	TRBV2	TGTGCCAGCAGTGATTTCGGGGATGTGAGGCCCCAGCATTTT	CASSDFGDVRPQHF
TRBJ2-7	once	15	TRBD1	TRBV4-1	TGCGCCAGCAGCTTCCAGACAGGGGGGTCCTACGAGCAGTACTTC	CASSFQTGGSYEQYF
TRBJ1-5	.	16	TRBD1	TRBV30	TGTGCCTGGAGTGTACGTAACAGGGGAGTAGATCAGCCCCAGCATTTT	CAWSVRNRGVDQPQHF
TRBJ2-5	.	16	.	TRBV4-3	TGCGCCAGCAGCCAAGATTTCGGCGGGAAAAAAGAGACCCAGTACTTC	CASSQDFGGKKETQYF
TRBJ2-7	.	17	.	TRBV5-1	TGCGCCAGCAGCTATCCTTTAGGGGGTGGGGGTTCCTACGAGCAGTACTTC	CASSYPLGGGGSYEQYF